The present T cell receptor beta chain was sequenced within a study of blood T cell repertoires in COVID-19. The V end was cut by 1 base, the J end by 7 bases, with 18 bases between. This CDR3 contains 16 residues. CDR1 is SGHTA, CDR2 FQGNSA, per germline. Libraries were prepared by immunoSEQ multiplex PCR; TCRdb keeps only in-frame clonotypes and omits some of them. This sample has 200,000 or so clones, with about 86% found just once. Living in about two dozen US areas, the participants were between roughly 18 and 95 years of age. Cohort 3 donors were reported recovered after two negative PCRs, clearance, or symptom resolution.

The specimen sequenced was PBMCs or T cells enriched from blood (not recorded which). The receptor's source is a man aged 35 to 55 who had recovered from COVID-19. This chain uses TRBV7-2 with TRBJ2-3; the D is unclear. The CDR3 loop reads CASSLVGLRLGNTQYF. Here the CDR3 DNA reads TGTGCCAGCAGCTTAGTTGGGCTACGATTGGGTAATACGCAGTATTTT. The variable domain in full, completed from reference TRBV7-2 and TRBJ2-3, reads GAGVSQSPSNKVTEKGKDVELRCDPISGHTALYWYRQSLGQGLEFLIYFQGNSAPDKSGLPSDRFSAERTGGSVSTLTIQRTQQEDSAVYLCASSLVGLRLGNTQYFGPGTRLTVL.